A selection of T cell receptor beta chains follows, all from one sample in a study of shared clonotypes between healthy human individuals. Sequencing used immunoSEQ multiplex PCR; TCRdb keeps in-frame clones, though not all of them. This sample yields approximately 340,000 clones, of which 73% are seen a single time; about 9.4% belongs to the top ten. The material sequenced was memory CD4+ T cells sorted from blood. The receptors come from a man younger than 45 in good health. CDR3s include the opening cysteine and the closing phenylalanine or tryptophan. The D gene is left open where the match is weak. Part of the rows lack a size; the others show once, few, many or a class for expanded clones.

v_gene	d_gene	abundance	j_gene	CDR3nt	CDR3aa
TRBV28	NA	NA	TRBJ2-7	TGTGCCAGCAGTTTAACAGGAAACTCCTACGAGCAGTACTTC	CASSLTGNSYEQYF
TRBV18	TRBD1	NA	TRBJ2-2	TGTGCCAGCTCACCACTACAGGGGATGACCGGGGAGCTGTTTTTT	CASSPLQGMTGELFF
TRBV5-1	TRBD2	few	TRBJ2-6	TGCGCCAGCAGCTTGGTCAGCGGGAGGAGGTCTGGGGCCAACGTCCTGACTTTC	CASSLVSGRRSGANVLTF
TRBV27	TRBD1	few	TRBJ2-7	TGTGCCAGCAGTTTAAGGGGACAGGGACGAAGCTCCTACGAGCAGTACTTC	CASSLRGQGRSSYEQYF
TRBV5-6	TRBD2	NA	TRBJ2-7	TGTGCCAGCAGCCTCAAGCGGGAGCCGTACTACGAGCAGTACTTC	CASSLKREPYYEQYF
TRBV5-1	TRBD2	few	TRBJ2-3	TGCGCCAGCAGCTTGGAGACTAGCGGGAGCAAGTATTTT	CASSLETSGSKYF
TRBV14	TRBD1	NA	TRBJ2-1	TGTGCCAGCAGCCTCTTCGGCGACAGGGGTTTCGATGAGCAGTTCTTC	CASSLFGDRGFDEQFF
TRBV2	TRBD1	NA	TRBJ1-3	TGTGCCAGCAGAGCAACAGGGGCGGCAGGAAACACCATATATTTT	CASRATGAAGNTIYF
TRBV6-5	TRBD1	NA	TRBJ1-3	TGTGCCAGTAAGACAGGGGGCTTTGGAAACACCATATATTTT	CASKTGGFGNTIYF
TRBV2	NA	NA	TRBJ2-3	TGTGCCAGCAGTCTGGGACCACGGGCAGATACGCAGTATTTT	CASSLGPRADTQYF
TRBV7-7	TRBD2	NA	TRBJ2-2	TGTGCCACAGGACTAGCGGGAGGGCCCACCGGGGAGCTGTTTTTT	CATGLAGGPTGELFF
TRBV28	TRBD1	NA	TRBJ1-2	TGTGCCAGCAGTTTACCTACAGGGGGAGGCTACACCTTC	CASSLPTGGGYTF